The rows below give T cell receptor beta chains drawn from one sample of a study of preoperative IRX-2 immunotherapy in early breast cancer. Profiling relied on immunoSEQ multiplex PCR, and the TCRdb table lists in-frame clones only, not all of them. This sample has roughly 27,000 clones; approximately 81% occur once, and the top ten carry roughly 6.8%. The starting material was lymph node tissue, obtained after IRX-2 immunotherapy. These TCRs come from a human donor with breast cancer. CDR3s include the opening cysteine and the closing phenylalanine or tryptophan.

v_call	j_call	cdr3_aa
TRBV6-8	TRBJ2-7	CASSYSRGDQGTNPYEQYF
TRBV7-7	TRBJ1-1	CASSFVLGNTEAFF
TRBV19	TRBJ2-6	CASSNANVLTF
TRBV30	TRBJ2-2	CAWSANTGELFF
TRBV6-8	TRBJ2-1	CAITPSSGRYNEQFF
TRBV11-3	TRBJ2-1	CASKVAGLSYNEQFF
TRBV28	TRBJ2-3	CASSSSGRSRTDTQYF
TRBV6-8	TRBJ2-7	CASSYGTGGSYEQYF
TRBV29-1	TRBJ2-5	CSVGSTDRGRSETQYF
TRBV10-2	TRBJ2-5	CASRQTGGETQYF
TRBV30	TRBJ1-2	CAWSVSGRGSGGYTF
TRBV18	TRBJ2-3	CASSPRGLAGPTSTDTQYF
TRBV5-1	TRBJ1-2	CASSSSGVGYGYTF
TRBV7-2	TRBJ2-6	CASSSFQLSGANVLTF
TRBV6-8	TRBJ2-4	CASSSPTSKNIQYF
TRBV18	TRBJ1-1	CASSLRVDTEAFF